The clone carrying this TCR beta chain was counted at least ten times. Its antigen is still unknown. This sample is drawn from a study of early T cells in non-severe SARS-CoV-2 infection. For the study at large: Bulk RNA isolated from unsorted whole blood underwent sequencing; chains were not paired. Study results and limitations: Clonotype matching in VDJdb favored anti-spike CD8 responses and did not capture private and CD4 specificities.

In the library, individual cDNA molecules carried attached unique molecular identifiers. Each CDR3 protein is one row after TCRdb ran MiXCR on the 5' RACE reads. The table includes tens of thousands of distinct CDR3 sequences, around 5.2% detected once. The sample taken for sequencing was whole blood. The sequence was obtained from an adult who was a healthcare worker with PCR-confirmed SARS-CoV-2 infection or an uninfected control (not recorded which).

CDR3 residues: CASSFSQGIPETQYF. As DNA, the CDR3 is TGTGCCAGCAGCTTTAGCCAGGGCATCCCAGAGACCCAGTACTTC. V usage is TRBV11-1 and J usage is TRBJ2-5, with D tentatively TRBD1 (5 bases). This CDR3 has 15 amino acids. V was cut by 3 bases and J by 4 bases, with 15 bases left in between. Germline assignment: CDR1 SGHAT and CDR2 FQDESV (reference sequence).